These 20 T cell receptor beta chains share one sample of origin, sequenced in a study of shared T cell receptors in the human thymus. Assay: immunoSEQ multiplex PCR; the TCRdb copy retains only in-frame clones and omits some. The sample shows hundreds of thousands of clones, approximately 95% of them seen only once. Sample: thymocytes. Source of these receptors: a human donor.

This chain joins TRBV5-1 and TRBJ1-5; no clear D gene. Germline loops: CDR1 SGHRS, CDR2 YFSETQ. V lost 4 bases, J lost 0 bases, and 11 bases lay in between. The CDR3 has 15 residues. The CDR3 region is CASSPVGDSNQPQHF. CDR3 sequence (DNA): TGCGCCAGCAGCCCCGTCGGTGATAGCAATCAGCCCCAGCATTTT.

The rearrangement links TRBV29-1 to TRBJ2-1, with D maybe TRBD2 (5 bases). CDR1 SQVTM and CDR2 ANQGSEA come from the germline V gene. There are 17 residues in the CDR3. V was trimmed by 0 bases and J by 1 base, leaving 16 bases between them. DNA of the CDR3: TGCAGCGTTGAAGAGTGCGGGTCCCCTGTTTCCTACAATGAGCAGTTCTTC. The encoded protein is CSVEECGSPVSYNEQFF.

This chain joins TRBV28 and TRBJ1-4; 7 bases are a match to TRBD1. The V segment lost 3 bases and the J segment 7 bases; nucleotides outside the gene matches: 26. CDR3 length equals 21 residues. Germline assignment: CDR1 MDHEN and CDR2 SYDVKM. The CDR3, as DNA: TGTGCCAGCAGTTTCCAGCCACCGTTAGCGTGGGCAGGGGGAAGGAGTGAAAAACTGTTTTTT. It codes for CASSFQPPLAWAGGRSEKLFF.

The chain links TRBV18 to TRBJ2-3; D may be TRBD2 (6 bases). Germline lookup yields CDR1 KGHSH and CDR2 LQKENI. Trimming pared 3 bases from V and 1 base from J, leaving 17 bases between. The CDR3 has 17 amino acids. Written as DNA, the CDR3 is TGTGCCAGCTCACCCGGCCGTGCGGGGAGCCGCACAGATACGCAGTATTTT. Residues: CASSPGRAGSRTDTQYF.

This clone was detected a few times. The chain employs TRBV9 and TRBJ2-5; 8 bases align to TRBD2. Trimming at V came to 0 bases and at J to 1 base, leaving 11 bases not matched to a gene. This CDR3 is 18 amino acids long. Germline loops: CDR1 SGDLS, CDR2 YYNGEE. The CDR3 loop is CASSVGLAYSLFQETQYF. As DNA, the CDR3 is TGTGCCAGCAGCGTAGGACTAGCGTACTCCCTCTTCCAAGAGACCCAGTACTTC.

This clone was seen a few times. The CDR3 spells CASSERARTEAYEQYF. The CDR3 region has the DNA TGTGCCAGCAGTGAACGGGCTCGGACTGAAGCCTACGAGCAGTACTTC. The chain recombines TRBV6-1 with TRBJ2-7; D is possibly TRBD2 (5 bases). The V end was cut by 2 bases, the J end by 2 bases, with 16 bases between. CDR3 length equals 16 residues. CDR1 is MNHNS, CDR2 SASEGT, per germline.

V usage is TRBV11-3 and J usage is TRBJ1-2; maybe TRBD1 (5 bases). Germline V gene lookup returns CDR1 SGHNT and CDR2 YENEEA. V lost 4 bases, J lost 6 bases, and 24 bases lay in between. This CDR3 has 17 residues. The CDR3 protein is CASSSPGRGRFLNGYTF. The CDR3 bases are TGTGCCAGCAGCTCCCCGGGACGGGGCAGGTTTCTTAATGGCTACACCTTC. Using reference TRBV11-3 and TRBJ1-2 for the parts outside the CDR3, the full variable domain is EAGVVQSPRYKIIEKKQPVAFWCNPISGHNTLYWYLQNLGQGPELLIRYENEEAVDDSQLPKDRFSAERLKGVDSTLKIQPAELGDSAVYLCASSSPGRGRFLNGYTFGSGTRLTVV.

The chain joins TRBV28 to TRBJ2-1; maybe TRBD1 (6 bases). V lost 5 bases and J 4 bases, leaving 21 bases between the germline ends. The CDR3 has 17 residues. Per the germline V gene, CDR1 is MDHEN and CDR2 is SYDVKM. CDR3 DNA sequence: TGTGCCAGCAGTCCCGAGGACAGCGACCAAAAATACAATGAGCAGTTCTTC. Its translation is CASSPEDSDQKYNEQFF.

CDR3 residues: CASSLGERISGRPSREQFF. In DNA, the CDR3 is TGTGCCAGCAGTTTAGGGGAACGGATTAGCGGGAGGCCTTCGCGTGAGCAGTTCTTC. The genes are TRBV28 and TRBJ2-1, with 10 bases identical to TRBD2. The germline CDR1 and CDR2 sequences are MDHEN and SYDVKM. Losses at the gene ends were 2 bases for V and 9 bases for J; bases not matched to a gene: 19. This CDR3 has 19 amino acids.

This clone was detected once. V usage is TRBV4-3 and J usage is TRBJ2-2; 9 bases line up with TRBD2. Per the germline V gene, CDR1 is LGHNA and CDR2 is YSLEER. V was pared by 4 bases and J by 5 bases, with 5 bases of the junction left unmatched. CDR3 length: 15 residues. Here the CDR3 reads CASSLGLAWTGELFF. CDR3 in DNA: TGCGCCAGCAGCCTTGGACTAGCGTGGACCGGGGAGCTGTTTTTT.

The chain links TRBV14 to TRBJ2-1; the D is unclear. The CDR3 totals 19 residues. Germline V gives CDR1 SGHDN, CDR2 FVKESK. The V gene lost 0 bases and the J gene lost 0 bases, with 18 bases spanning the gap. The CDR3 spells CASSQDTGEEQLSYNEQFF. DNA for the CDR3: TGTGCCAGCAGCCAAGATACTGGTGAGGAACAGCTCTCCTACAATGAGCAGTTCTTC.

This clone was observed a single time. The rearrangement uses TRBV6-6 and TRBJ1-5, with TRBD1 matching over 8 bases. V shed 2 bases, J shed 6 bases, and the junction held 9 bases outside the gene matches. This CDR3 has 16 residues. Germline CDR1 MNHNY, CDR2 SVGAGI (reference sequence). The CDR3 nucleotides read TGTGCCAGCAGTTACCCACACCACAGGGGGATTCAGCCCCAGCATTTT. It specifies CASSYPHHRGIQPQHF.

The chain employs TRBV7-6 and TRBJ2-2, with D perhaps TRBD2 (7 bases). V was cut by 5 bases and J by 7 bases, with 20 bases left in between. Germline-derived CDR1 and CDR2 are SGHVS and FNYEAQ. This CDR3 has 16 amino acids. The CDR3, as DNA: TGTGCCAGCAGCCCTGGGGGGGGCAGACGTAACGGGGAGCTGTTTTTT. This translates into CASSPGGGRRNGELFF.

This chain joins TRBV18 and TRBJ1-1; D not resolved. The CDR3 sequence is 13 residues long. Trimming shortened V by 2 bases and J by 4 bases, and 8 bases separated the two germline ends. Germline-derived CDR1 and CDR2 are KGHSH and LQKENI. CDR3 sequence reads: CASSPSRSTEAFF. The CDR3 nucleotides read TGTGCCAGCTCACCATCGAGGAGCACTGAAGCTTTCTTT.

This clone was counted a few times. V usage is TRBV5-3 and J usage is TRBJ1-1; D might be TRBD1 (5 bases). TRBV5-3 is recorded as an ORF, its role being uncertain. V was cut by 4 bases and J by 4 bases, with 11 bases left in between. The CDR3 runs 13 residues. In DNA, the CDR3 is TGTGCCAGAAGCCAACCAGGGTGCACTGAAGCTTTCTTT. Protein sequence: CARSQPGCTEAFF.

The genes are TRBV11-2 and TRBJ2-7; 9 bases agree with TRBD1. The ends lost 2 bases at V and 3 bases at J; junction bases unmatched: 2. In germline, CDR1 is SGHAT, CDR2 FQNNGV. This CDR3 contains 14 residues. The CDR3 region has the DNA TGTGCCAGCAGCTTATGGGACAGGGACTACGAGCAGTACTTC. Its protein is CASSLWDRDYEQYF.

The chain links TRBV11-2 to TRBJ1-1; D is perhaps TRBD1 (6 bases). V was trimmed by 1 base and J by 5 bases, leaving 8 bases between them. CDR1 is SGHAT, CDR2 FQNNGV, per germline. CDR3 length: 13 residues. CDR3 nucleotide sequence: TGTGCCAGCAGCTTAGTGAGGGGGACTGAAGCTTTCTTT. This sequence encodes CASSLVRGTEAFF.

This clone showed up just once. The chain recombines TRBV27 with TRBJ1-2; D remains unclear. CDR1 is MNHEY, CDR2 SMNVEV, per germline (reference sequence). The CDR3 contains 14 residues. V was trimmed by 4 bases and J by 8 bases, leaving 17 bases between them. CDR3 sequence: CASSSAEVTTGYTF. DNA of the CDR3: TGTGCCAGCAGTTCCGCAGAAGTAACCACCGGCTACACCTTC.

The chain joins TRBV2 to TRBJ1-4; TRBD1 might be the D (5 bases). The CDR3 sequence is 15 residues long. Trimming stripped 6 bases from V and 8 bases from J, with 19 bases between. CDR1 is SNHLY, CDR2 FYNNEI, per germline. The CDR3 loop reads CASSHIWAGGEKLFF. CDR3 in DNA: TGTGCCAGCAGCCACATCTGGGCTGGGGGGGAAAAACTGTTTTTT.

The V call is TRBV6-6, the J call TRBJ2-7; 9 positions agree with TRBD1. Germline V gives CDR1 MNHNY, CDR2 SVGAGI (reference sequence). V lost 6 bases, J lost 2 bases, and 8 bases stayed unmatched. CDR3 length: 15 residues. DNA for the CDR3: TGTGCCAGCAGCCACTTGACAGGGGGGCCCTACGAGCAGTACTTC. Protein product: CASSHLTGGPYEQYF.